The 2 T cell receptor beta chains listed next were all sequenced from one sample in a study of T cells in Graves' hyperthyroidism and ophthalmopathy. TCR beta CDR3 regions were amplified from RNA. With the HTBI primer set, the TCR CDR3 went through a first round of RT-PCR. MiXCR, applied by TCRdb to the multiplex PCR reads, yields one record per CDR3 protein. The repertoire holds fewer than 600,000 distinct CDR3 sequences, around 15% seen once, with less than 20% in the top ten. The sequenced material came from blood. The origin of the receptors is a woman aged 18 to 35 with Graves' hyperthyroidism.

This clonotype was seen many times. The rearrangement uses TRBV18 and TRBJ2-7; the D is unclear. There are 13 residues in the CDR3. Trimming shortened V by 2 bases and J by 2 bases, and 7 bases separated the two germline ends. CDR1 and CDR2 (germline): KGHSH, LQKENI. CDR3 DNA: TGTGCCAGCTCACCAGGGATGCCCTACGAGCAGTACTTC. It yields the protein CASSPGMPYEQYF.

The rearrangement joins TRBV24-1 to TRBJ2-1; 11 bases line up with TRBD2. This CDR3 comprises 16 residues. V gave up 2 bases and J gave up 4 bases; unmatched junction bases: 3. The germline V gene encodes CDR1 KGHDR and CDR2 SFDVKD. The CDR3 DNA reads TGTGCCACCAGTGATTCGGGACTAGCGGCTTACAATGAGCAGTTCTTC. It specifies CATSDSGLAAYNEQFF.